This T cell receptor (beta chain) was sequenced for a study of Ad26.COV2.S vaccination and SARS-CoV-2 variants. General study points: Whether participants received vaccine or placebo, their non-spike TCR breadth was similar. Vaccine recipients had higher spike-specific TCR breadth than placebo recipients.

About this clone: Antigen unknown.

Sequencing was performed with immunoSEQ multiplex PCR; in TCRdb, only in-frame clones are kept and a portion is missing. Of fewer than 800,000 clones listed, about 90% were seen once; the top ten hold approximately 1.5%. Noted treatment: some 20 received Ad26.COV2.S at low or high dose, single or two shots; five or six received placebo; per-sample allocation not given. Specimens were obtained on day 63 following the first vaccine or placebo injection. The CDR3 length is 14 residues. V lost 2 bases and J 0 bases, leaving 7 bases between the germline ends. From germline, CDR1 is PRHDT and CDR2 FYEKMQ (reference sequence).

The sample here was peripheral blood, taken in a trial of Ad26.COV2.S vaccine versus placebo. This TCR was recovered from a person aged 18-65 years who received the Ad26.COV2.S COVID-19 vaccine or a placebo. V is TRBV13 and J is TRBJ1-2; unclear D gene. This CDR3 reads CASSLTSSNYGYTF. The CDR3 DNA reads TGTGCCAGCAGCTTAACGAGCTCTAACTATGGCTACACCTTC.